This T cell receptor beta chain was found in a study of CD8+ T cells in alopecia areata (dated by TCRdb to the late 2010s). Broadly, across the study: Treated patients were enrolled in an open-label pilot trial of oral tofacitinib, 5 to 10 mg twice daily, for moderate-to-severe alopecia areata. Biopsies were taken from tofacitinib-treated patients at baseline and again at 4 and 24 weeks into treatment, and several of those patients also had a later scalp biopsy. The SALT score, which quantifies the percentage of affected scalp surface area, was used to measure disease severity in treated patients. Scalp tissue and sorted CD4+ and CD8+ peripheral blood T cells from patchy and totalis/universalis alopecia areata patients and from healthy controls were covered by human TCRbeta sequencing. RNA was obtained with the PAXgene miRNA kit for fixed scalp, the miRNeasy kit for PBMCs, and the RNeasy kit for mouse skin. Patients received tofacitinib for 6 to 18 months and were then followed off drug for 6 months to check for delayed response and recurrence. Amplification of TCRbeta CDR3 regions was done by immunoSEQ multiplex PCR using 35 Vbeta forward primers and 13 Jbeta reverse primers. Scalp clonality was compared across normal scalp (n=4), patchy alopecia areata scalp (n=8), and alopecia totalis/universalis scalp (n=8). In both human patients and the C3H/HeJ mouse model, the study applied high-throughput TCRbeta sequencing to look at T cell clonal expansion in alopecia areata. Findings and caveats that apply to the study as a whole: Higher clonality and more expanded CD8+ clones were observed in lesional scalp than in normal scalp, particularly in alopecia totalis/universalis, a finding suggestive of antigenic drive. Shared TCR sequences between patients were less evident than in mice, which may be partly attributable to HLA diversity in the patient population. During tofacitinib treatment, many expanded lesional clones stuck around in both scalp and blood, and this persistence may partly explain why relapse happens after treatment is stopped. Tofacitinib significantly lowered scalp clonality and the number of expanded CD8+ clones among the top 100 scalp clones. Scalp TCR repertoire analysis is complicated because resident alphabeta T cells in normal human skin are also sequenced, whereas mouse skin is dominated by gammadelta T cells. Because the treated cohort was small and had just a single nonresponder, larger studies are needed to establish links between baseline CD8+ expansion and response.

The germline V gene (reference sequence) provides CDR1 GTSNPN and CDR2 SVGIG. V lost 2 bases and J lost 5 bases, and the count of bases not matched to a germline gene is 8. There are 14 amino acids in the CDR3, from cysteine to phenylalanine inclusive. Just the 42-base CDR3 DNA is kept, in frame starting at base 1. Libraries were made using the immunoSEQ multiplex PCR assay. For TCR sequencing, RNA was extracted from every sample and reverse transcribed into cDNA to serve as template. SuperScript III was used for first-strand cDNA synthesis, primed with a 2:1 mix of oligo-dT and random hexamers. A synthetic immune receptor repertoire was used to assess amplification bias, and residual bias was removed computationally. The source study handled its data this way. Raw reads were preprocessed to remove errors, and CDR3 was defined by IMGT conventions from the conserved cysteine to phenylalanine. To get clonality, Shannon entropy was normalized by log2 of the number of productive unique TCRs and the result was subtracted from 1. Whether each scalp clone was CD4 or CD8 was inferred by checking scalp TCRbeta sequences against the CD4 and CD8 repertoires from sorted blood. TCRdb took over this immuneACCESS table, retaining in-frame rearrangements with V and J assigned. Such tables are incomplete; in checked studies, under half of the missing clones stem from an unresolved V gene, and the remainder is unexplained. Clone size and the V and J calls come from that table; the DNA yielded D and trimming. This sample lists roughly 220,000 clones; roughly three fifths were detected once. Around 1.3% of the sample is held by the ten biggest clonotypes.

Of note for this clone: The antigen this receptor binds is unknown. Base-call qualities are not available, and no considerably larger clone is one nucleotide away.

What the treatment or condition label conveys for this sample: oral pan-JAK inhibitor, 5-10 mg twice daily. Peripheral blood and lesional scalp punch biopsies were obtained from patients with alopecia areata. PBMCs were isolated by density centrifugation and stained for CD3, CD4 and CD8, and CD4+ and CD8+ T cells were sorted on a FACSAria. The chain uses TRBV30 and TRBJ1-2, and 7 junctional nucleotides match TRBD1. The sample consisted of CD4+ T cells sorted from blood, taken at week 44, from a patient treated with tofacitinib. This receptor was identified in a human donor with alopecia areata. The sequenced DNA: TGTGCCTGGAGTCGACAGGGCCTGCTATATGGCTACACCTTC. This is translated as CAWSRQGLLYGYTF.